This TCR beta chain was captured in a study of cytomegalovirus exposure and HLA in healthy donors. The overall study: Out of 150 million to 200 million T cells, an earlier analysis found over 100 million unique TCR beta sequences in total.

Vbeta (60) and Jbeta (13) primers were used in the PCR. Measured with immunoSEQ multiplex PCR; TCRdb has only the in-frame clones, and not every one. The sample includes about 110,000 clones, around 80% of them seen just once. Study-wide findings and caveats: Most CMV-associated TCR beta chains appeared HLA-restricted in a later analysis.

With respect to this clone: Its antigen remains unidentified.

The clonotype comes from a man younger than 40 in good health and CMV-seropositive. The sample consisted of PBMCs.

DNA for the CDR3: TGTGCCAGCAGTTATGGGACAGGGGGTGAAAAACTGTTTTTT. It translates to CASSYGTGGEKLFF. The chain recombines TRBV6-5 with TRBJ1-4; 11 nucleotides match TRBD1. This CDR3 is built from 14 residues. The V gene end was trimmed by 3 bases and the J gene end by 7 bases; junction bases not matched to a gene: 1. Germline assignment: CDR1 MNHEY and CDR2 SVGAGI.